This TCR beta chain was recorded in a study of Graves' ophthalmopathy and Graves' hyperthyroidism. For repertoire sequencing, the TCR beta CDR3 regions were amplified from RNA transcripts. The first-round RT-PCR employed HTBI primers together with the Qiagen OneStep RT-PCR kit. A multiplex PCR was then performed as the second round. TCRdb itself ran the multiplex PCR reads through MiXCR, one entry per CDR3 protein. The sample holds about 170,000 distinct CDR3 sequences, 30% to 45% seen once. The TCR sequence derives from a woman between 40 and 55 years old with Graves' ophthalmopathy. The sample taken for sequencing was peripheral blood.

CDR3 amino acids: CATSADLNTEAFF. The CDR3 DNA reads as TGTGCCACCAGCGCGGACCTGAACACTGAAGCTTTCTTT. The chain employs TRBV15 and TRBJ1-1; D is unresolved. This CDR3 spans 13 amino acids. Trimming shortened V by 5 bases and J by 0 bases, and 7 bases separated the two germline ends. Germline CDR1 reads LNHNV; CDR2 reads YYDKDF (reference sequence).